One sample yielded the 18 T cell receptor beta chains listed below, sequenced in a study of OX40 agonist ivuxolimab in advanced cancers. The library was prepared using the immunoSEQ multiplex PCR assay. Here the immuneACCESS table is served through TCRdb, limited to in-frame sequences with V and J called. Missing clones are a known gap in these copies; in checked studies unresolved V genes cover under half, and the rest lacks a known reason. The sample includes roughly 11,000 clones, with approximately 80% observed a single time. The ten largest account for approximately 8.3% of the sample. The sequencing used CD4+ or CD8+ T cells sorted from blood, collected in a trial of the OX40 agonist ivuxolimab. Receptors were obtained from an adult with an advanced solid tumor such as melanoma, head and neck, liver or kidney cancer.

The gene calls are TRBV7-9 and TRBJ1-2; D is unresolved. V was cut by 5 bases and J by 8 bases, with 18 bases left in between. Germline-derived CDR1 and CDR2 are SEHNR and FQNEAQ (reference sequence). This CDR3 has 14 residues. The CDR3 sequence is CASSQKNSLRGYTF. The CDR3 bases are TGTGCCAGCAGCCAGAAGAACTCACTCCGCGGCTACACCTTC. Full variable domain (missing parts from reference TRBV7-9 and TRBJ1-2): DTGVSQNPRHKITKRGQNVTFRCDPISEHNRLYWYRQTLGQGPEFLTYFQNEAQLEKSRLLSDRFSAERPKGSFSTLEIQRTEQGDSAMYLCASSQKNSLRGYTFGSGTRLTVV.

The V gene is TRBV6-1, the J gene TRBJ1-1, with D unclear. Between the trimmed V and J ends, which lost 3 bases and 5 bases, there was a span of 13 bases. The V gene's germline CDR1 is MNHNS and CDR2 SASEGT. This CDR3 is built from 14 residues. DNA of the CDR3: TGTGCCAGCAGTGACAGCGTTTGGGGTACTGAAGCTTTCTTT. This codes for CASSDSVWGTEAFF.

This chain connects TRBV7-8 to TRBJ1-4, with 8 bases aligning to TRBD1. Germline lookup yields CDR1 SGHVS and CDR2 FQNEAQ. There are 15 residues in the CDR3. After removal of 5 bases from V and 6 bases from J, the junction contained 8 bases not matched to a gene. The CDR3 nucleotides are TGTGCCAGCAGCCTGTTACAGGGGGTAGATGAAAAACTGTTTTTT. Its translation: CASSLLQGVDEKLFF.

The gene calls are TRBV10-3 and TRBJ1-1; 10 positions agree with TRBD1. The germline gives CDR1 ENHRY, CDR2 SYGVKD. Losses at the gene ends were 5 bases for V and 3 bases for J; bases not matched to a gene: 3. CDR3 length: 14 residues. CDR3: CAISWTGGDTEAFF. The CDR3 DNA follows: TGTGCCATCAGTTGGACAGGGGGAGACACTGAAGCTTTCTTT.

The chain uses TRBV4-1 and TRBJ1-4; D is undetermined. This CDR3 region has 13 residues. Trimming removed 8 bases at V and 4 bases at J, with 11 bases between. CDR1 and CDR2 from the germline V gene are MGHRA and YSYEKL. CDR3 residues: CASARAINEKLFF. For the CDR3, the DNA is TGCGCCAGCGCCCGGGCCATTAATGAAAAACTGTTTTTT.

This clone was detected a few times. The chain joins TRBV6-1 to TRBJ2-1; TRBD1 matches at 7 bases. This CDR3 has 15 residues. Looked up from germline, CDR1 is MNHNS and CDR2 is SASEGT. After removal of 5 bases from V and 0 bases from J, the junction contained 4 bases not matched to a gene. CDR3 nucleotide sequence: TGTGCCAGCAGTTGGACAGGAGTCTCCTACAATGAGCAGTTCTTC. Protein product: CASSWTGVSYNEQFF.

The chain combines TRBV5-4 with TRBJ2-1, with TRBD2 identical over 11 bases. CDR3 length: 16 amino acids. The trim removed 4 bases at V and 9 bases at J, leaving 12 bases unmatched. Germline assignment: CDR1 SGHNT and CDR2 YYREEE (reference sequence). For the CDR3, the DNA is TGTGCCAGCAGCCCAGGTTTTAGCGGGGGGGCGGGTGAGCAGTTCTTC. Translated: CASSPGFSGGAGEQFF.

The V and J genes are TRBV13 and TRBJ2-7; tentative D call: TRBD2 (5 bases). CDR1 is PRHDT, CDR2 FYEKMQ, per germline (reference sequence). CDR3 size: 13 residues. V lost 5 bases and J lost 0, with 8 bases in between. As DNA, the CDR3 is TGTGCCAGCAGCGTGGGGAGCTCCTACGAGCAGTACTTC. It encodes CASSVGSSYEQYF.

This clone is termed large. CDR3 coding DNA: TGTGCCAGCTCACCACCGGACACTCCCTACGAGCAGTACTTC. Its translation is CASSPPDTPYEQYF. V and J are TRBV18 and TRBJ2-7; D possibly corresponds to TRBD1 (5 bases). In germline, CDR1 is KGHSH, CDR2 LQKENI. The CDR3 has 14 residues. V was clipped by 0 bases and J by 2 bases, with 8 bases between them.

The rearrangement joins TRBV4-1 to TRBJ2-7, with 7 nucleotides matching TRBD1. Germline CDR1 MGHRA, CDR2 YSYEKL. The CDR3 contains 15 residues. The V gene end was trimmed by 3 bases and the J gene end by 2 bases; junction bases not matched to a gene: 7. DNA of the CDR3: TGCGCCAGCAGCCAGGTCACCGGGACAGCCTACGAGCAGTACTTC. This encodes CASSQVTGTAYEQYF.

As DNA, the CDR3 is TGCGCCAGCAGCCCTGACCGAACAACTAATGAAAAACTGTTTTTT. Translation gives CASSPDRTTNEKLFF. This chain connects TRBV5-1 to TRBJ1-4; no clear D gene. The CDR3 consists of 15 residues. Germline CDR1 and CDR2: SGHRS and YFSETQ. With 4 bases removed from V and 0 bases from J, the gap between germline ends came to 10 bases.

Only one count was recorded for this clone. This sequence joins TRBV4-1 and TRBJ1-1; D gene ambiguous. The CDR3 runs to 15 residues. Germline-derived CDR1 and CDR2 are MGHRA and YSYEKL. V lost 0 bases, J lost 8 bases, and 16 bases lay in between. The CDR3, as DNA: TGCGCCAGCAGCCAAGAAACCGGGTGGTCCGGGGAAGCTTTCTTT. As protein: CASSQETGWSGEAFF.

The V and J genes are TRBV15 and TRBJ1-5; no definite D call. Germline CDR1 reads LNHNV; CDR2 reads YYDKDF (reference sequence). The V end was cut by 0 bases, the J end by 6 bases, with 6 bases between. The CDR3 is 13 amino acids. The CDR3 loop is CATSRDEGQPQHF. In nucleotides, the CDR3 is TGTGCCACCAGCAGAGATGAGGGTCAGCCCCAGCATTTT.

As to this clone: Other DNA sequences in the sample encode the same CDR3. In DNA form, the CDR3 reads TGTGCCAGTAGTATCGGTGGGATGGGCACTGAAGCTTTCTTT. Translating it yields CASSIGGMGTEAFF. V and J are TRBV19 and TRBJ1-1; no definite D call. Germline CDR1 LNHDA, CDR2 SQIVND (reference sequence). The CDR3 has 14 amino acids. V was shortened by 3 bases and J by 4 bases, with 12 bases between the two germline ends.

The CDR3 sequence: CAWSVLWAGGGEQFF. CDR3 bases: TGTGCCTGGAGTGTACTTTGGGCGGGGGGGGGCGAGCAGTTCTTC. The chain combines TRBV30 with TRBJ2-1; 9 bases match TRBD2. V shed 0 bases and J 10 bases; nucleotides not matched to a gene: 10. Germline CDR1 and CDR2: GTSNPN and SVGIG (reference sequence). The CDR3 spans 15 residues.

The chain joins TRBV5-5 to TRBJ1-1; D is unclear. This CDR3 comprises 14 residues. The V end lost 3 bases, the J end lost 4 bases, and 13 bases lay between the germline ends. CDR1 SGHKS and CDR2 YYEKEE come from the germline V gene (reference sequence). The CDR3 here is CASSWGSNPTEAFF. The CDR3 nucleotides read TGTGCCAGCAGCTGGGGAAGCAATCCCACTGAAGCTTTCTTT.

V gene TRBV10-3 combines with J gene TRBJ2-7; D remains unclear. Per germline, CDR1 ENHRY and CDR2 SYGVKD. V gave up 2 bases and J gave up 9 bases, with 8 bases separating them. The CDR3 consists of 11 residues. The CDR3 nucleotides are TGTGCCATCAGTGAGAAAGGCTCGCAGTACTTC. It is translated as CAISEKGSQYF.

This chain uses TRBV2 with TRBJ1-3; a weak D match, TRBD1 (6 bases). This CDR3 contains 16 residues. V lost 6 bases and J lost 2, with 17 bases in between. Germline CDR1 reads SNHLY; CDR2 reads FYNNEI. CDR3 nucleotides: TGTGCCAGCAGAGCCCCGGGACATATCACTGGAAACACCATATATTTT. It specifies CASRAPGHITGNTIYF.